This entry is about one TCR beta chain. Its antigen is still unknown. The V gene lost 9 bases and the J gene lost 0 bases, with 15 bases spanning the gap. Germline V lookup: CDR1 MNHNY, CDR2 SVGAGI (reference sequence). The CDR3 totals 16 residues. The sample is drawn from a study of cytomegalovirus exposure and HLA in healthy donors. Study-wide points: TCR beta chains associated with HLA were, in a later analysis, more clonally expanded than equally common others. A later analysis reported that several of the most significant clusters appeared to be linked to common viral pathogens, among them Epstein-Barr virus. In vitro assays verified that three CMV-associated chains recognized CMV antigens specifically.

The PCR ran on 60 Vbeta and 13 Jbeta primers. Some clones are missing from TCRdb's copy, which holds only in-frame ones; the method was immunoSEQ multiplex PCR. This sample has about 120,000 clones, with roughly 78% found just once. The rearrangement links TRBV6-6 to TRBJ1-6; D gene uncertain. The sample taken for sequencing was PBMCs. The sequence was obtained from a woman aged 25 to 39 in good health and CMV-seropositive. The CDR3 spells CARPHATSSYNSPLHF. The CDR3 DNA follows: TGTGCCAGGCCCCACGCCACAAGCTCCTATAATTCACCCCTCCACTTT.